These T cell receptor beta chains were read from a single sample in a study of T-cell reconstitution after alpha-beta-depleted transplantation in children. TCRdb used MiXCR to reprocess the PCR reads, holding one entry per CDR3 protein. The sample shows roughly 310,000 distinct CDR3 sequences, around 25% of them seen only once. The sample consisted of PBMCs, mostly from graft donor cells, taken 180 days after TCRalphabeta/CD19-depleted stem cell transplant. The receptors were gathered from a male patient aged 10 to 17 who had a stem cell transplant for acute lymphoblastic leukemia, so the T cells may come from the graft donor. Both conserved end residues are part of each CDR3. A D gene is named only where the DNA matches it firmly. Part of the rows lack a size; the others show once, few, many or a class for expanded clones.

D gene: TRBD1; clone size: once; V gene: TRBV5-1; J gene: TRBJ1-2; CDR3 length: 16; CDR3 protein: CASSLVSGTVNYGYTF; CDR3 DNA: TGCGCCAGCAGCTTGGTTTCAGGGACAGTTAACTATGGCTACACCTTC
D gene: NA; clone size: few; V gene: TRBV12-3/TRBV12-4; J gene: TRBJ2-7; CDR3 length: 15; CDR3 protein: CASSLGKGESYEQYF; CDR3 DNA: TGTGCCAGCAGTCTTGGAAAGGGGGAATCCTACGAGCAGTACTTC
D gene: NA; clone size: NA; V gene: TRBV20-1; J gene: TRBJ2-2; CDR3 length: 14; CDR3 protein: CSAPPGHNTGELFF; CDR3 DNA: TGCAGTGCTCCGCCGGGACACAACACCGGGGAGCTGTTTTTT
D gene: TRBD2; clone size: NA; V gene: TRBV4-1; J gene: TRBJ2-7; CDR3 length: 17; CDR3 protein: CASSQVGLAGGPYEQYF; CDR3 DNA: TGCGCCAGCAGCCAAGTGGGACTAGCGGGAGGGCCTTACGAGCAGTACTTC
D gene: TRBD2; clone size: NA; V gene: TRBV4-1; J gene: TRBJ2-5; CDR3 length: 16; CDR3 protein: CASSPRLAGGLETQYF; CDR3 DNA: TGCGCCAGCAGCCCCCGACTAGCGGGCGGCCTAGAGACCCAGTACTTC
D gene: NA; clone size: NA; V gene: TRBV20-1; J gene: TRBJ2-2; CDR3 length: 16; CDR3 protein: CSARVGPRVGTGELFF; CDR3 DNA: TGCAGTGCTAGAGTGGGACCGAGGGTAGGCACCGGGGAGCTGTTTTTT
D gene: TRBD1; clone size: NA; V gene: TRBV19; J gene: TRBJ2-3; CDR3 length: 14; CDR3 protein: CATQDRAGADTQYF; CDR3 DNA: TGTGCCACCCAGGACAGGGCGGGCGCAGATACGCAGTATTTT
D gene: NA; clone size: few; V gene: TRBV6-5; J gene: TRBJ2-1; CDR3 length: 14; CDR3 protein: CASSYEVTYNEQFF; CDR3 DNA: TGTGCCAGCAGTTACGAGGTTACCTACAATGAGCAGTTCTTC
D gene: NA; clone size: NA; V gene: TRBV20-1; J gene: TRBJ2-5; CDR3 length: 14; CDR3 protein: CCARHGTHQETQYF; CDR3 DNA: TGCTGTGCTAGACATGGGACCCACCAAGAGACCCAGTACTTC
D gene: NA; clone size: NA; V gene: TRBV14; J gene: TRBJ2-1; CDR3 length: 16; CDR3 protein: CASQRHRSAGYGEQFF; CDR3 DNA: TGTGCCAGCCAACGCCACCGCTCGGCCGGGTATGGTGAGCAGTTCTTC
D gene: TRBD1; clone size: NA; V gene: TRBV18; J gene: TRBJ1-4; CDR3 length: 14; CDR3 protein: CASSQQGAIEKLFF; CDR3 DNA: TGTGCCAGCTCACAACAGGGGGCGATTGAAAAACTGTTTTTT
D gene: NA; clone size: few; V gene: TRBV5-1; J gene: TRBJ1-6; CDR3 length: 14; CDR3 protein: CASRISSYNSPLHF; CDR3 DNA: TGCGCCAGCAGGATAAGCTCCTATAATTCACCCCTCCACTTT
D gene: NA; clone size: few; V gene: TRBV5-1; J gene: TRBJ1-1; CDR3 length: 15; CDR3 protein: CASSLGRGVGTEAFF; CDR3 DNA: TGCGCCAGCAGCTTGGGCAGGGGAGTAGGCACTGAAGCTTTCTTT
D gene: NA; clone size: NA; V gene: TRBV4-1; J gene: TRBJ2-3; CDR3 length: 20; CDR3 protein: CASSQEAKILVRWDTDTQYF; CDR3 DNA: TGCGCCAGCAGCCAAGAGGCGAAGATCCTAGTGAGGTGGGACACAGATACGCAGTATTTT
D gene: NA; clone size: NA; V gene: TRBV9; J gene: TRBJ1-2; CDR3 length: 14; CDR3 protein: CASSPRAGPGGYTF; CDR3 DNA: TGTGCCAGCAGCCCCCGCGCGGGGCCCGGTGGCTACACCTTC
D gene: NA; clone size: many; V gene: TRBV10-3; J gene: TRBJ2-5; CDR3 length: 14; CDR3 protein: CAIRKGGSQETQYF; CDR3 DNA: TGTGCCATCAGAAAGGGGGGATCCCAAGAGACCCAGTACTTC
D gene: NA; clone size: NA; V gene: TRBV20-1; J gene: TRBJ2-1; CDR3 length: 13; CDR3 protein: CSARRAGYNEQFF; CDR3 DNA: TGCAGTGCTCGCCGGGCAGGCTACAATGAGCAGTTCTTC
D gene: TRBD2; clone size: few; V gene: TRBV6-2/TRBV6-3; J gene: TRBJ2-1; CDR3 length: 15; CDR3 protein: CASITHGAGASEQFF; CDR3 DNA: TGTGCCAGCATAACCCACGGAGCGGGAGCGAGTGAGCAGTTCTTC
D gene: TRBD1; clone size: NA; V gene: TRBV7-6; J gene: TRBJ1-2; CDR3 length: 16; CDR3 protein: CASSPGGTRTNYGYTF; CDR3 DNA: TGTGCCAGCAGCCCAGGGGGGACACGAACTAACTATGGCTACACCTTC
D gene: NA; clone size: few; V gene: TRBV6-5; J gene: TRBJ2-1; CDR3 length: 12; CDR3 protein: CASSYGDNEQFF; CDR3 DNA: TGTGCCAGCAGTTACGGGGACAATGAGCAGTTCTTC
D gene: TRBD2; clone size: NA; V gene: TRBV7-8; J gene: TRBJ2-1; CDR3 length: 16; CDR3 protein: CASSLALSGLYNEQFF; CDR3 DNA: TGTGCCAGCAGCTTAGCCCTTAGCGGGCTCTACAATGAGCAGTTCTTC
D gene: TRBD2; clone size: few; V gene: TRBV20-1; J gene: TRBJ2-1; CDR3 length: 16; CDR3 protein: CSATIGLAQVYNEQFF; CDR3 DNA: TGCAGTGCTACCATAGGACTAGCGCAGGTGTACAATGAGCAGTTCTTC
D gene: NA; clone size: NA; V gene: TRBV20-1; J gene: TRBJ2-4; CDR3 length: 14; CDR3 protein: CSARIAGLANIQYF; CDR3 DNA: TGCAGTGCTAGAATTGCGGGACTGGCAAACATTCAGTACTTC
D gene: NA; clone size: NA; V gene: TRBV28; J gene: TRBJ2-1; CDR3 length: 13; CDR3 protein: CASSWVGWNEQFF; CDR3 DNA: TGTGCCAGCAGTTGGGTCGGTTGGAATGAGCAGTTCTTC